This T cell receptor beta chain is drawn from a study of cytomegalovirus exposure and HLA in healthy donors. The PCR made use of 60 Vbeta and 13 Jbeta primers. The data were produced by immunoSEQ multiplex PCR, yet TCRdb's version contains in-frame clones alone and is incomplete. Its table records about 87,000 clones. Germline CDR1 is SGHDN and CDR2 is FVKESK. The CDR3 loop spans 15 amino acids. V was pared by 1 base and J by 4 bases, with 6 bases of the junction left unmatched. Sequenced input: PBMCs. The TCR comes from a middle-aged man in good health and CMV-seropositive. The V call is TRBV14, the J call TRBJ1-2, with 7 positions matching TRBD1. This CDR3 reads CASSQGDSLTYGYTF. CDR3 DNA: TGTGCCAGCAGCCAAGGGGACAGCCTAACCTATGGCTACACCTTC.